The next 18 T cell receptor beta chains were all read from a single sample in a study of T-cell memory formation after mild COVID-19. Via MiXCR, TCRdb re-called the 5' RACE reads, giving one row per CDR3 protein. Counted here are 450,000 to 650,000 distinct CDR3 sequences, less than 25% occurring once; the ten biggest clones make up around 8.4%. Specimen: PBMCs or a T cell subset sorted from them (not recorded which). These TCRs come from an adult woman who had mild COVID-19 (a few samples of this study predate the infection). Cell type and time point are not known.

There are a few counts of this clonotype. The rearrangement uses TRBV7-3 and TRBJ2-3, with 7 bases fitting TRBD2. Germline V gives CDR1 SGHTA, CDR2 FQGTGA. The V and J ends lost 3 bases and 4 bases, in that order; junction bases with no gene match: 13. The CDR3 length is 17 residues. In DNA form, the CDR3 reads TGTGCCAGCAGCTTGCTTCCGGGACTACGGGACGCAGATACGCAGTATTTT. Translating it yields CASSLLPGLRDADTQYF.

This chain joins TRBV9 and TRBJ1-1; no clear D. V lost 3 bases and J lost 0, with 18 bases in between. From germline, CDR1 is SGDLS and CDR2 YYNGEE. The CDR3 totals 17 residues. CDR3 region: CASSETASPRLNTEAFF. DNA of the CDR3: TGTGCCAGCAGCGAAACGGCTAGCCCACGCCTGAACACTGAAGCTTTCTTT.

This clonotype appeared a few times. The junction departs from the called germline gene at one end, perhaps through a read error. This chain links TRBV6-1 with TRBJ2-6; TRBD2 is a possible D gene (5 bases). This CDR3 has 13 amino acids. Germline V gene lookup returns CDR1 MNHNS and CDR2 SASEGT. The CDR3 nucleotides are TGTGCCAGCAGTCCTCACGGGGTCAACGTCCTGACTTTC. Protein sequence: CASSPHGVNVLTF.

The genes are TRBV30 and TRBJ2-6; the D gene is possibly TRBD2 (5 bases). The CDR3 covers 16 residues. Germline V gene sequence: CDR1 GTSNPN, CDR2 SVGIG (reference sequence). V was pared by 1 base and J by 0 bases, with 10 bases between. CDR3 coding DNA: TGTGCCTGGAGTGGGGAGTCAAGCTCTGGGGCCAACGTCCTGACTTTC. Translated: CAWSGESSSGANVLTF. Complete variable domain (other parts from reference TRBV30 and TRBJ2-6): SQTIHQWPATLVQPVGSPLSLECTVEGTSNPNLYWYRQAAGRGLQLLFYSVGIGQISSEVPQNLSASRPQDRQFILSSKKLLLSDSGFYLCAWSGESSSGANVLTFGAGSRLTVL.

The rearrangement joins TRBV9 to TRBJ2-5; D is perhaps TRBD1 or TRBD2 (5 bases each). V was shortened by 0 bases and J by 4 bases, with 10 bases between the two germline ends. Germline V CDR1 and CDR2: SGDLS, YYNGEE. The CDR3 runs 14 residues. CDR3 residues: CASSVEGAGETQYF. The CDR3 DNA reads TGTGCCAGCAGCGTAGAAGGGGCGGGAGAGACCCAGTACTTC.

This clonotype was seen only a few times. The chain couples TRBV5-1 to TRBJ2-5; D is perhaps TRBD2 (6 bases). Germline CDR1 and CDR2: SGHRS and YFSETQ. V lost 5 bases, J lost 1 base, and 15 bases lay in between. The CDR3 covers 15 residues. Here the CDR3 reads CASSFSAGPQETQYF. Here the CDR3 DNA reads TGCGCCAGCAGTTTCAGCGCGGGGCCCCAAGAGACCCAGTACTTC.

This clonotype turned up a few times. V gene TRBV4-2 combines with J gene TRBJ2-2, with TRBD2 matching over 10 bases. The junction had 13 bases not matched to a gene; V was cut back by 0 bases and J by 9 bases. This CDR3 has 18 residues. Germline assignment: CDR1 LGHNA and CDR2 YNFKEQ. The CDR3 here is CASSQDPGTSVGWRELFF. The CDR3 DNA reads as TGTGCCAGCAGCCAAGATCCTGGGACTAGCGTCGGTTGGAGGGAGCTGTTTTTT.

The chain employs TRBV7-9 and TRBJ2-4, with TRBD2 matching over 7 bases. Germline V gene sequence: CDR1 SEHNR, CDR2 FQNEAQ (reference sequence). The CDR3 sequence is 15 residues long. The ends lost 5 bases at V and 6 bases at J; junction bases unmatched: 10. The CDR3 DNA sequence: TGTGCCAGCAGCCCTCTAGCGGAGGGTGGAAACATTCAGTACTTC. Translation gives CASSPLAEGGNIQYF.

This chain uses TRBV5-1 with TRBJ2-2; TRBD2 matches 7 bases. The CDR3 covers 16 residues. CDR1 SGHRS and CDR2 YFSETQ come from the germline V gene. V dropped 3 bases and J dropped 4; count of bases not matched to a gene: 9. CDR3 nucleotides: TGCGCCAGCAGCTCTCTAGCGGATCTACGCACCGGGGAGCTGTTTTTT. Protein: CASSSLADLRTGELFF.

This clonotype was seen repeatedly, ten times or more. The rearrangement uses TRBV5-4 and TRBJ1-2, with 12 bases lining up with TRBD1. V gave up 4 bases and J gave up 4 bases; unmatched junction bases: 11. The germline V gene has CDR1 SGHNT and CDR2 YYREEE (reference sequence). The CDR3 is 17 amino acids. CDR3 in DNA: TGTGCCAGCAGCCCAATGGGGACAGGGGGCTGGGGCTATGGCTACACCTTC. Residues: CASSPMGTGGWGYGYTF.

The rearrangement joins TRBV10-3 to TRBJ1-1; D remains ambiguous. This CDR3 region has 15 residues. CDR1 ENHRY and CDR2 SYGVKD come from the germline V gene. Trimming removed 5 bases at V and 5 bases at J, with 18 bases between. The CDR3 is CAISPAVASGTEAFF. The CDR3, as DNA: TGTGCCATCAGTCCTGCCGTGGCTAGCGGGACTGAAGCTTTCTTT.

The rearrangement joins TRBV12-3 or TRBV12-4 to TRBJ2-1; a possible D gene is TRBD2 (6 bases). CDR3 length equals 14 residues. V gave up 5 bases and J gave up 4 bases, with 12 bases separating them. CDR3 DNA: TGTGCCAGCAGTCCCAAGGCGGGGTACAATGAGCAGTTCTTC. Protein sequence: CASSPKAGYNEQFF.

There are a few counts of this clonotype. This chain connects TRBV20-1 to TRBJ2-1; the D gene is possibly TRBD2 (6 bases). The V gene's germline CDR1 is DFQATT and CDR2 SNEGSKA (reference sequence). The CDR3 spans 21 residues. V was pared by 3 bases and J by 8 bases, with 38 bases between. The CDR3 sequence is CSASCIRGGTRILSYGYEQFF. The CDR3 DNA reads as TGCAGTGCTAGTTGTATTAGAGGCGGGACCCGGATATTAAGTTACGGGTATGAGCAGTTCTTC.

The chain employs TRBV20-1 and TRBJ1-1; D remains unclear. In germline, CDR1 is DFQATT, CDR2 SNEGSKA (reference sequence). Between the trimmed V and J ends, which lost 4 bases and 0 bases, there was a span of 12 bases. CDR3 length: 14 amino acids. The CDR3 here is CSATTSRVNTEAFF. In DNA form, the CDR3 reads TGCAGTGCTACGACATCGCGAGTGAACACTGAAGCTTTCTTT.

Concerning this clonotype: The junction differs from germline at one of its ends, possibly a read error. This chain connects TRBV6-5 to TRBJ2-1; D is ambiguous. Per the germline V gene, CDR1 is MNHEY and CDR2 is SVGAGI. The CDR3 has 14 amino acids. The CDR3 is CASSYGDSNNEQFF. CDR3 bases: TGTGCCAGCAGTTACGGAGACTCCAACAATGAGCAGTTCTTC.

The chain uses TRBV9 and TRBJ2-7; D is unresolved. CDR1 SGDLS and CDR2 YYNGEE come from the germline V gene. V gave up 0 bases and J gave up 5 bases, with 15 bases separating them. The CDR3 covers 15 residues. This CDR3 reads CASSVGLDGRDEQYF. The CDR3 region has the DNA TGTGCCAGCAGCGTAGGACTGGACGGCCGGGACGAGCAGTACTTC.

This clonotype was observed a few times. The V gene is TRBV14, the J gene TRBJ1-1, with TRBD1 matching 7 bases. Trimming cost V 2 bases and J 1 base; bases outside gene matches: 7. This CDR3 has 16 amino acids. Per the germline V gene, CDR1 is SGHDN and CDR2 is FVKESK. In nucleotides, the CDR3 is TGTGCCAGCAGCCAACATACAGGGGTTTCGAACACTGAAGCTTTCTTT. Encoded protein: CASSQHTGVSNTEAFF.

CDR3 in DNA: TGTGCCAGCAGCCCCCCGGGGGGTGAGCTTTCGCCCCAGCATTTT. It encodes CASSPPGGELSPQHF. The V call is TRBV7-2, the J call TRBJ1-5, with D maybe TRBD1 (5 bases). The CDR3 length is 15 residues. Per germline, CDR1 SGHTA and CDR2 FQGNSA. Trimming cost V 5 bases and J 9 bases, with 20 bases left between them.